The 16 T cell receptor beta chains below all came from one sample that was sequenced in a study of cytomegalovirus exposure and HLA in healthy donors. Use of 60 Vbeta and 13 Jbeta primers characterized the PCR. TCRdb's copy holds only in-frame clones and misses some; the assay was immunoSEQ multiplex PCR. Counted here are 200,000 to 250,000 clones, around 81% occurring once; the ten biggest clones make up approximately 8.4%. The sequenced sample consisted of PBMCs. The receptors derive from a woman aged 60-70 years in good health and CMV-seropositive.

The chain couples TRBV7-9 to TRBJ2-7, with a weak D call TRBD2 (5 bases). CDR3 length equals 14 residues. From germline, CDR1 is SEHNR and CDR2 FQNEAQ (reference sequence). V was pared by 5 bases and J by 2 bases, with 13 bases between. CDR3 DNA: TGTGCCAGCAGCCCGGAGCGGAAACCCTACGAGCAGTACTTC. Its protein product is CASSPERKPYEQYF.

Comments on this clone: An end of the junction does not agree with germline; a read error may underlie this. The V call is TRBV7-9, the J call TRBJ2-5, with TRBD1 matching over 7 bases. Per the germline V gene, CDR1 is SEHNR and CDR2 is FQNEAQ (reference sequence). CDR3 length: 16 amino acids. In DNA, the CDR3 is TGTTCCAGCAGTTTAACCTATGGGACAGACCAAGAGACCCAGTACTTC. Its protein is CSSSLTYGTDQETQYF.

CDR3 residues: CASSHRTSGSYEQYF. The CDR3 DNA follows: TGCGCCAGCAGCCACAGGACTAGCGGATCCTACGAGCAGTACTTC. The chain links TRBV4-1 to TRBJ2-7; TRBD2 agrees at 10 bases. Germline lookup yields CDR1 MGHRA and CDR2 YSYEKL. With V trimmed by 3 bases and J by 1 base, 3 bases remained unmatched. This CDR3 has 15 residues.

V gene TRBV7-3 combines with J gene TRBJ2-7; tentatively, D is TRBD1 (5 bases). The CDR3 is 14 amino acids. V shed 2 bases and J shed 0 bases, with 8 bases lying between them. In germline, CDR1 is SGHTA, CDR2 FQGTGA. The CDR3: CASSLSGNSYEQYF. The CDR3 DNA follows: TGTGCCAGCAGCTTATCAGGGAACTCCTACGAGCAGTACTTC.

The chain couples TRBV10-3 to TRBJ2-1; 16 positions agree with TRBD2. V shed 2 bases and J 6 bases; nucleotides not matched to a gene: 4. This CDR3 is built from 17 residues. The germline V gene has CDR1 ENHRY and CDR2 SYGVKD. CDR3 residues: CAISETGTSGRVNEQFF. In nucleotides, the CDR3 is TGTGCCATCAGTGAGACCGGGACTAGCGGGAGGGTCAATGAGCAGTTCTTC.

This clone was observed at least ten times. The chain has TRBV28 and TRBJ1-1, with 9 bases identical to TRBD1. Per the germline V gene, CDR1 is MDHEN and CDR2 is SYDVKM. This CDR3 spans 17 amino acids. With 1 base clipped from V and 1 base from J, the junction kept 7 bases outside the gene matches. DNA for the CDR3: TGTGCCAGCAGTTTATTAGTACAGGGGGCCAGGAACACTGAAGCTTTCTTT. Its protein product is CASSLLVQGARNTEAFF.

The rearrangement links TRBV29-1 to TRBJ2-5, with 7 bases aligning to TRBD2. The CDR3 contains 13 residues. Germline trimming cut 6 bases from V and 9 bases from J; bases unmatched to any gene: 13. Germline V gene data show CDR1 as SQVTM and CDR2 as ANQGSEA. CDR3 region: CSVTGTNKDPQYF. The CDR3 coding sequence is TGCAGCGTGACCGGGACTAACAAAGATCCCCAGTACTTC.

This rearrangement joins TRBV4-1 to TRBJ2-1; 9 bases fit TRBD2. With V trimmed by 5 bases and J by 4 bases, 12 bases remained unmatched. The CDR3 extends over 17 amino acids. The germline V gene encodes CDR1 MGHRA and CDR2 YSYEKL. CDR3 sequence reads: CASSGALAGVGYNEQFF. CDR3 nucleotide sequence: TGCGCCAGCAGCGGAGCATTAGCGGGAGTAGGGTACAATGAGCAGTTCTTC.

The rearrangement uses TRBV2 and TRBJ1-5; D not resolved. CDR3 length: 12 amino acids. Per the germline V gene, CDR1 is SNHLY and CDR2 is FYNNEI. V was shortened by 3 bases and J by 5 bases, with 5 bases between the two germline ends. The CDR3 spells CASSDLYQPQHF. Here the CDR3 DNA reads TGTGCCAGCAGTGACCTATATCAGCCCCAGCATTTT.

The chain's CDR3 is CASSQDPRGVPAYEQYF. DNA of the CDR3: TGCGCCAGCAGCCAAGATCCCAGGGGGGTTCCGGCCTACGAGCAGTACTTC. This sequence joins TRBV4-1 and TRBJ2-7, with D perhaps TRBD1 (7 bases). The CDR3 runs 17 residues. The V end was cut by 0 bases, the J end by 2 bases, with 17 bases between. Looked up from germline, CDR1 is MGHRA and CDR2 is YSYEKL.

The rearrangement joins TRBV19 to TRBJ2-2; 7 nucleotides agree with TRBD1. Losses at the gene ends were 4 bases for V and 7 bases for J; bases not matched to a gene: 12. CDR3 length equals 16 residues. In germline, CDR1 is LNHDA, CDR2 SQIVND (reference sequence). The CDR3 DNA is TGTGCCAGTAGTACGCGGGCGTGGCAGGGGGACGGGGAGCTGTTTTTT. Its translation is CASSTRAWQGDGELFF.

The gene calls are TRBV27 and TRBJ1-1; unclear D gene. CDR1 is MNHEY and CDR2 is SMNVEV in the germline V gene (reference sequence). Trimming took 3 bases from V and 5 from J, leaving 7 bases between them. The CDR3 sequence is 12 residues long. As DNA, the CDR3 is TGTGCCAGCAGTTTGAGAGGGACTGAAGCTTTCTTT. Translation: CASSLRGTEAFF.

CDR3 DNA sequence: TGTGCCAGTAGTATGAGGGTGACAGGGGCTCACACTGAAGCTTTCTTT. Its translation: CASSMRVTGAHTEAFF. The chain links TRBV19 to TRBJ1-1; 8 bases agree with TRBD1. The CDR3 runs 16 residues. Germline values: CDR1 LNHDA, CDR2 SQIVND (reference sequence). The J segment lost 3 bases and the V segment lost 3 bases, leaving 9 bases of the junction unmatched.

The chain is built from TRBV2 and TRBJ2-1; 10 nucleotides agree with TRBD2. Trimming at V came to 1 base and at J to 6 bases, leaving 3 bases not matched to a gene. This CDR3 comprises 15 residues. Germline-derived CDR1 and CDR2 are SNHLY and FYNNEI. Written as DNA, the CDR3 is TGTGCCAGCAGTGAAGTAGCGGGAGGCGGCAATGAGCAGTTCTTC. Amino acid sequence: CASSEVAGGGNEQFF. Based on the CDR3 plus reference TRBV2 and TRBJ2-1, the full variable domain is EPEVTQTPSHQVTQMGQEVILRCVPISNHLYFYWYRQILGQKVEFLVSFYNNEISEKSEIFDDQFSVERPDGSNFTLKIRSTKLEDSAMYFCASSEVAGGGNEQFFGPGTRLTVL.

The gene calls are TRBV27 and TRBJ2-1, with D uncertain. The germline CDR1 and CDR2 sequences are MNHEY and SMNVEV (reference sequence). The CDR3 totals 14 residues. The V end lost 8 bases, the J end lost 3 bases, and 14 bases lay between the germline ends. CDR3 amino acids: CASQVAGFYNEQFF. The CDR3 nucleotides read TGTGCCAGCCAGGTGGCAGGTTTCTACAATGAGCAGTTCTTC.

V is TRBV28 and J is TRBJ2-1, with 10 positions matching TRBD2. This CDR3 has 16 residues. Germline CDR1 reads MDHEN; CDR2 reads SYDVKM. V shed 4 bases, J shed 8 bases, and the junction held 11 bases outside the gene matches. In nucleotides, the CDR3 is TGTGCCAGCAGTTCTGGTCTAGCGGGAGTCTTCCATGAGCAGTTCTTC. Translated, it gives CASSSGLAGVFHEQFF.